This T cell receptor beta chain was retrieved from a study of shared clonotypes between healthy human individuals. The length of the CDR3 is 13 residues. V gave up 3 bases and J gave up 4 bases, with 10 bases separating them. CDR1 and CDR2 from the germline V gene are WNHNN and SYGVQD (reference sequence). Clones were read by immunoSEQ multiplex PCR, and TCRdb kept only the in-frame ones, dropping some. The sample consists of about 1.1 million clones, about 80% of them appearing once. Donors had no recently reported acute infections or vaccinations and were HIV-negative. The TCR comes from a young man in good health. Some clones in this sample may be carry-over from other donors' samples. The chain uses TRBV10-1 and TRBJ2-7; D tentatively reads TRBD1 or TRBD2 (5 bases each). The sequenced material came from memory CD4+ T cells from PBMCs. Indicated subset: CD45RA-negative fraction. The CDR3 DNA reads as TGCGCCAGCAGTGAATGGGGGTCTTACGAGCAGTACTTC. Encoded protein: CASSEWGSYEQYF.